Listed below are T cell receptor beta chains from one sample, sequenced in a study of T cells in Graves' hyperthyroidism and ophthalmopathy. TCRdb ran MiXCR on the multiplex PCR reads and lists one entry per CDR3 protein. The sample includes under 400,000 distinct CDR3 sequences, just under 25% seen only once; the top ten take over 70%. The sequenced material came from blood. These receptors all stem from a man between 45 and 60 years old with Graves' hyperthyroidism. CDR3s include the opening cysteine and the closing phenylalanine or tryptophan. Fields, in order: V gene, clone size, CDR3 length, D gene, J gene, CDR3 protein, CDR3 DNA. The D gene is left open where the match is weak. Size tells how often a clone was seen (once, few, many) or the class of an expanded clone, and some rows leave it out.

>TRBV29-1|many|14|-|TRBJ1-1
CSVERGLSNTEAFF
TGCAGCGTTGAAAGGGGGTTATCGAACACTGAAGCTTTCTTT
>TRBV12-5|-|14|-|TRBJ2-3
CASGLASVLDTQYF
TGTGCTAGTGGTTTGGCTAGTGTGTTAGATACGCAGTATTTT
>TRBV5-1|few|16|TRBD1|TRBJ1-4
CASSLGATGVQEKLFF
TGCGCCAGCAGCTTGGGGGCGACAGGGGTTCAGGAAAAACTGTTTTTT
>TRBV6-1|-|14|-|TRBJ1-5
CASSGEGVHQPQHF
TGTGCCAGCAGTGGGGAAGGGGTGCATCAGCCCCAGCATTTT
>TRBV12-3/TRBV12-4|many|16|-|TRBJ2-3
CASSQGNTLTSDTQYF
TGTGCCAGCAGTCAGGGGAATACCTTAACCTCGGATACGCAGTATTTT
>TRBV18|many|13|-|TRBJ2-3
CASSPGSTDTQYF
TGTGCCAGCTCACCAGGCAGCACAGATACGCAGTATTTT
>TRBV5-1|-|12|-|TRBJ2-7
CASSDTNYEQYF
TGCGCCAGCAGCGACACAAACTACGAGCAGTACTTC
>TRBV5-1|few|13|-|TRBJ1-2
CASSLDQGRGYTF
TGCGCCAGCAGCTTGGACCAAGGGAGAGGCTACACCTTC
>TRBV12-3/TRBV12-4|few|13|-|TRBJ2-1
CASIRGSYNEQFF
TGTGCCAGCATCCGAGGCTCCTACAATGAGCAGTTCTTC
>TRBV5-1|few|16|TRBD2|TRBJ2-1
CASSLPSGSGAIEQFF
TGCGCCAGCAGCTTACCTAGCGGGAGCGGTGCAATTGAGCAGTTCTTC
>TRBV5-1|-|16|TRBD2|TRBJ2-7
CASSLDRGGRYYEQYF
TGCGCCAGCAGCTTGGACCGGGGGGGAAGGTATTACGAGCAGTACTTC
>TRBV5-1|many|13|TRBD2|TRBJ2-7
CASSPGGTSEQYF
TGCGCCAGCAGCCCGGGGGGGACTTCAGAGCAGTACTTC
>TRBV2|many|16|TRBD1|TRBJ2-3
CASSPWDRGGTDTQYF
TGTGCCAGCAGCCCTTGGGACAGAGGGGGCACAGATACGCAGTATTTT
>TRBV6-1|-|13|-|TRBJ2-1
CASSEAINGEQFF
TGTGCCAGCAGTGAAGCAATAAATGGTGAGCAGTTCTTC
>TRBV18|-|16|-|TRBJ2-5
CASSPKTGWRKETQYF
TGTGCCAGCTCACCAAAGACAGGCTGGAGAAAAGAGACCCAGTACTTC
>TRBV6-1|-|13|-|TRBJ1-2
CASRRGSNYGYTF
TGTGCCAGCAGAAGGGGGAGTAACTATGGCTACACCTTC
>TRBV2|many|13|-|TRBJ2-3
CATMRERTDTQYF
TGTGCCACCATGCGGGAAAGGACAGATACGCAGTATTTT
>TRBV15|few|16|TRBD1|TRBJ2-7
CATSRDQGQGAYEQYF
TGTGCCACCAGCAGAGATCAGGGACAGGGGGCCTACGAGCAGTACTTC
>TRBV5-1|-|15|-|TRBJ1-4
CASSLALGDGEKLFF
TGCGCCAGCAGCTTGGCCTTGGGGGATGGTGAAAAACTGTTTTTT
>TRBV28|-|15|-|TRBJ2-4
CASSLFGARPSIQYF
TGTGCCAGCAGTTTGTTCGGGGCCCGTCCGAGCATTCAGTACTTC
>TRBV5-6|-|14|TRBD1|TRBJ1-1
CASTKTGRNTEAFF
TGTGCCAGCACGAAGACAGGGAGAAACACTGAAGCTTTCTTT
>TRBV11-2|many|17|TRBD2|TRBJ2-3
CASSSEGLAGWRDTQYF
TGTGCCAGCAGCTCCGAGGGACTAGCGGGGTGGAGAGATACGCAGTATTTT
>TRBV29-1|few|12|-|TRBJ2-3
CSVGKTTDTQYF
TGCAGCGTTGGGAAGACCACAGATACGCAGTATTTT
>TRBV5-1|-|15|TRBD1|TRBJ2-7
CASSLATGGQYEQYF
TGCGCCAGCAGCTTGGCAACAGGGGGTCAATACGAGCAGTACTTC
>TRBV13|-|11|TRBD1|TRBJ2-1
CASSGTGEQFF
TGTGCCAGCAGCGGGACAGGCGAGCAGTTCTTC
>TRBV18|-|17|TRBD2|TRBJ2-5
CASSQGLAGGEEETQYF
TGTGCCAGCTCACAAGGACTAGCGGGAGGGGAAGAGGAGACCCAGTACTTC
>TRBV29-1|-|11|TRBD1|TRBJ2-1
CSVEPDRDQFF
TGCAGCGTTGAACCCGACAGGGACCAGTTCTTC
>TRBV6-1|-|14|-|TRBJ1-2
CASIGYSRAYGYTF
TGTGCCAGCATTGGTTATAGCCGAGCCTATGGCTACACCTTC
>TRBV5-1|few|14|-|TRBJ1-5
CASSLRGFNQPQHF
TGTGCCAGCAGCTTAAGAGGGTTCAATCAGCCCCAGCATTTT
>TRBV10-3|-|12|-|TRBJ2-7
CAISEWTGEQYF
TGTGCCATCAGTGAGTGGACGGGCGAGCAGTACTTC
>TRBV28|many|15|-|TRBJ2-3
CASSLVLRSTDTQYF
TGTGCCAGCAGTTTAGTGTTGCGGTCCACAGATACGCAGTATTTT
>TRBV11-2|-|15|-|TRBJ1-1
CASLNRTFGNTEAFF
TGTGCCAGCCTGAACAGAACCTTTGGGAACACTGAAGCTTTCTTT
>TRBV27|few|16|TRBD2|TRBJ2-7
CASSLLGSGRSYEQYF
TGTGCCAGCAGTTTATTAGGTAGCGGGAGGAGCTACGAGCAGTACTTC
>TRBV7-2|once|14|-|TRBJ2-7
CASSLEMGPEEQYF
TGTGCCAGCAGCTTAGAAATGGGGCCCGAAGAGCAGTACTTC
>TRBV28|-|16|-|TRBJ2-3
CASGVSGQGRADTQYF
TGTGCCAGCGGCGTGTCGGGGCAGGGCCGCGCAGATACGCAGTATTTT
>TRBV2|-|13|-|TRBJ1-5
CASSSDHNQPQHF
TGTGCCAGCAGCTCAGATCACAATCAGCCCCAGCATTTT
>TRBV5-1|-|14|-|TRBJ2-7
CASSLRQGINEQYF
TGCGCCAGCAGCTTGAGGCAGGGGATCAACGAGCAGTACTTC
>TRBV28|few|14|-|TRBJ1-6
CASRGTGRGSPLHF
TGTGCCAGCAGGGGGACCGGCAGGGGTTCACCCCTCCACTTT
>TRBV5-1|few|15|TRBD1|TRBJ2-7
CASSLRQGDMYEQYF
TGCGCCAGCAGCTTACGACAGGGCGATATGTACGAGCAGTACTTC
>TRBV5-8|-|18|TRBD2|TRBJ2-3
CASSQEPSGRAFEDTQYF
TGTGCCAGCAGCCAAGAGCCTAGCGGGAGGGCCTTTGAAGATACGCAGTATTTT
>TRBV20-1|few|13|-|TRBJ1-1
CSAEGGAGTEAFF
TGCAGTGCAGAGGGGGGGGCCGGCACTGAAGCTTTCTTT
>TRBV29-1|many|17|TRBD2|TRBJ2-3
CSVERLGLAEGGDTQYF
TGCAGCGTAGAAAGACTAGGACTAGCGGAGGGAGGAGATACGCAGTATTTT
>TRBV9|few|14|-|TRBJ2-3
CASSVEGLQDTQYF
TGTGCCAGCAGCGTAGAGGGACTTCAAGATACGCAGTATTTT
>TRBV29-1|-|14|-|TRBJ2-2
CSVEKAGRTGELFF
TGCAGCGTTGAAAAGGCGGGAAGGACCGGGGAGCTGTTTTTT
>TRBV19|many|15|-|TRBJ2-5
CASTQRRGQQETQYF
TGTGCCAGTACCCAGCGGCGGGGGCAACAAGAGACCCAGTACTTC
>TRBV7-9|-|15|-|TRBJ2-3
CASSLDPWGSDTQYF
TGTGCCAGCAGCTTAGACCCGTGGGGGTCAGATACGCAGTATTTT
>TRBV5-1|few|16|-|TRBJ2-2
CASSLRGAGNTGELFF
TGCGCCAGCAGCTTGAGAGGGGCCGGCAACACCGGGGAGCTGTTTTTT
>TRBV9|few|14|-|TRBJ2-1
CASSTTGSTDEQFF
TGTGCCAGCAGTACCACCGGGAGTACCGATGAGCAGTTCTTC
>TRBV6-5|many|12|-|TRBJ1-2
CASSYRGDGYTF
TGTGCCAGCAGTTACAGGGGGGACGGCTACACCTTC
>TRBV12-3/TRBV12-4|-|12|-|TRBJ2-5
CASNGVQETQYF
TGTGCCAGCAATGGGGTTCAAGAGACCCAGTACTTC